This is a list of T cell receptor beta chains from one sample in a study of cytotoxic CD8 clonotypes in ibrutinib-treated CLL. TCRdb's copy holds only in-frame clones and misses some; the assay was immunoSEQ multiplex PCR. The sample contains around 250,000 clones, 70% of which appear only once. The material sequenced was PBMCs, taken after 24 months of ibrutinib treatment. All receptors come from a human donor with chronic lymphocytic leukemia. The CDR3 runs from the conserved cysteine through the conserved F or W. A D gene is named only where the DNA matches it firmly. Size tells how often a clone was seen (once, few, many) or the class of an expanded clone, and some rows leave it out.

>TRBV4-1|TRBD2|-|TRBJ2-3
TGCGCCAGCAGCCAAGGCGTCTCCAGCGGGACTAGCACAGATACGCAGTATTTT
CASSQGVSSGTSTDTQYF
>TRBV18|-|-|TRBJ1-1
TGTGCCAGCTCGCCCGATGGGAGTGACACTGAAGCTTTCTTT
CASSPDGSDTEAFF
>TRBV20-1|-|-|TRBJ2-7
TGCAGTGCCTGTCCCGGGAACGAGCAGTACTTC
CSACPGNEQYF
>TRBV10-3|-|-|TRBJ2-2
TGTGCCATTGCGGACAGTAACACCGGGGAGCTGTTTTTT
CAIADSNTGELFF
>TRBV6-6|-|-|TRBJ1-5
TGTGCCAGCAGCCCCGGTAGTAGCAATCAGCCCCAGCATTTT
CASSPGSSNQPQHF
>TRBV30|TRBD1|-|TRBJ2-7
TGTGCCTGGAGTAAGGGGACAGGTGGTCGGGACGAGCAGTACTTC
CAWSKGTGGRDEQYF
>TRBV9|-|few|TRBJ1-1
TGTGCCAGCAGCGTAGCCGTATCAAAGAACACTGAAGCTTTCTTT
CASSVAVSKNTEAFF
>TRBV11-2|-|-|TRBJ2-7
TGTGCCAGCAGCTCAGGAGGGCGGGACGAGCAGTACTTC
CASSSGGRDEQYF
>TRBV30|-|-|TRBJ1-2
TGTGCCTGGAGTGAGCTTCCCGGGGTATATGGCTACACCTTC
CAWSELPGVYGYTF
>TRBV6-1|TRBD1|once|TRBJ1-3
TGTGCCAGCAGTGGAACTGGACAGGCATACTCTGGAAACACCATATATTTT
CASSGTGQAYSGNTIYF
>TRBV5-1|-|-|TRBJ1-2
TGCGCCAGCAGCCCTGACAGCCTCGGCTACACCTTC
CASSPDSLGYTF
>TRBV5-1|TRBD1|-|TRBJ2-2
TGCGCCAGCAGCCCGACAGGGGCGAACACCGGGGAGCTGTTTTTT
CASSPTGANTGELFF
>TRBV13|TRBD1|-|TRBJ1-5
TGTGCCAGCAGCCGGGGACAGGGGGCTGTTCAGCCCCAGCATTTT
CASSRGQGAVQPQHF
>TRBV7-2|TRBD2|-|TRBJ2-5
TGTGCCAGCAGCTTAGTACTAGCGGGAGGGTACCAAGAGACCCAGTACTTC
CASSLVLAGGYQETQYF
>TRBV5-5|-|-|TRBJ2-3
TGTGCCAGCAGCCAATTATCAGATACGCAGTATTTT
CASSQLSDTQYF
>TRBV15|-|-|TRBJ2-1
TGTGCCACCAGCAGGACCCTTCTAGCCAATGAGCAGTTCTTC
CATSRTLLANEQFF
>TRBV15|-|-|TRBJ1-2
TGTGCCACCAGCCCGGGGTCTAGACGCGGCTACACCTTC
CATSPGSRRGYTF
>TRBV9|TRBD1|-|TRBJ1-2
TGTGCCAGCAGCGACCCAGGGGATAGGGGGCCTTACTATGGCTACACCTTC
CASSDPGDRGPYYGYTF